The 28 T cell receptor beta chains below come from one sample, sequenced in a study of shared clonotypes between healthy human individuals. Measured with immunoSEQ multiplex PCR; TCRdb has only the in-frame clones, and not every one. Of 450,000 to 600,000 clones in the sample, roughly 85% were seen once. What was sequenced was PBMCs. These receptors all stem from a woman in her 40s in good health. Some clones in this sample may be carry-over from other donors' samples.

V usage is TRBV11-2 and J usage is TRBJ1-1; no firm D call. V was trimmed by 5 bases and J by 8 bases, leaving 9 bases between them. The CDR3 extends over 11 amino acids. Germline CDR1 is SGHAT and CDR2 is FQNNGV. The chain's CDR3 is CASSPRLEAFF. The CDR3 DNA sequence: TGTGCCAGCAGCCCCAGGTTGGAAGCTTTCTTT. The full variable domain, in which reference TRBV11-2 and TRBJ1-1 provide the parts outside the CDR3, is EAGVAQSPRYKIIEKRQSVAFWCNPISGHATLYWYQQILGQGPKLLIQFQNNGVVDDSQLPKDRFSAERLKGVDSTLKIQPAKLEDSAVYLCASSPRLEAFFGQGTRLTVV.

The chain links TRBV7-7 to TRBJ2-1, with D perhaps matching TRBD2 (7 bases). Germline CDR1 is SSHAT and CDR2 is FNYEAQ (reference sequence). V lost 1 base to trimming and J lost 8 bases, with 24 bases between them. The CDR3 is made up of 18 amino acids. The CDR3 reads CASSLELAGVGGGDEQFF. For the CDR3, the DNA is TGTGCCAGCAGCTTAGAATTGGCGGGAGTTGGGGGGGGCGATGAGCAGTTCTTC.

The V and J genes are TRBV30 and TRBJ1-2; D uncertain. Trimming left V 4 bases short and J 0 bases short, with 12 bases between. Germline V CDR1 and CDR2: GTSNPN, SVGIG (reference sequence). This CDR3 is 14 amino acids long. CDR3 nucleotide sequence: TGTGCCTGGACTCCCCTCGGGGCTAACTATGGCTACACCTTC. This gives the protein CAWTPLGANYGYTF. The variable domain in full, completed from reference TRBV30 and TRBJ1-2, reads SQTIHQWPATLVQPVGSPLSLECTVEGTSNPNLYWYRQAAGRGLQLLFYSVGIGQISSEVPQNLSASRPQDRQFILSSKKLLLSDSGFYLCAWTPLGANYGYTFGSGTRLTVV.

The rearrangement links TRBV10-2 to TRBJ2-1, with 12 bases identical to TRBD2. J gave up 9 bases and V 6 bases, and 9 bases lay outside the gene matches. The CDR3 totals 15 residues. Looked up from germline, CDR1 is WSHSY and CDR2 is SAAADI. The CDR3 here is CASRQLTSGRSEQFF. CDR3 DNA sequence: TGCGCCAGCAGGCAGCTGACTAGCGGGAGAAGTGAGCAGTTCTTC.

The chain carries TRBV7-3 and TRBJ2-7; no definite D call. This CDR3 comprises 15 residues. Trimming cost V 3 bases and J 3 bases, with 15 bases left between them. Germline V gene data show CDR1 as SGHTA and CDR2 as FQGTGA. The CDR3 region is CASSLLPGSIYEQYF. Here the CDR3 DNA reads TGTGCCAGCAGCTTGCTCCCCGGGTCCATCTACGAGCAGTACTTC.

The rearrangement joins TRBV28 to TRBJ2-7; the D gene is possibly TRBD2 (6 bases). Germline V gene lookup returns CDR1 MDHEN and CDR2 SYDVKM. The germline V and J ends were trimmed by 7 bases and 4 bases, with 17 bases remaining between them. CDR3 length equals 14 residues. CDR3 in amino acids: CASNPRRVRYEQYF. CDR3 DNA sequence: TGTGCCAGCAACCCCCGGAGGGTTAGGTACGAGCAGTACTTC.

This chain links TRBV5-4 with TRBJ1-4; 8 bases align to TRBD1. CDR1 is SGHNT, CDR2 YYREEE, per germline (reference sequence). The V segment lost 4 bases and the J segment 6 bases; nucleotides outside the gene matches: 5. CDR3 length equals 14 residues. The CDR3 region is CASSRGQGDEKLFF. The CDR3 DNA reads TGTGCCAGCAGCCGTGGACAGGGAGATGAAAAACTGTTTTTT.

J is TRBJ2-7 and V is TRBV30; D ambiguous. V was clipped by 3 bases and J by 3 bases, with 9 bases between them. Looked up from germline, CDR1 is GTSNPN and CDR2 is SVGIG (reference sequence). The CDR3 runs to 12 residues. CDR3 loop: CAWRVASYEQYF. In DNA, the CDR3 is TGTGCCTGGAGGGTGGCCAGCTACGAGCAGTACTTC.

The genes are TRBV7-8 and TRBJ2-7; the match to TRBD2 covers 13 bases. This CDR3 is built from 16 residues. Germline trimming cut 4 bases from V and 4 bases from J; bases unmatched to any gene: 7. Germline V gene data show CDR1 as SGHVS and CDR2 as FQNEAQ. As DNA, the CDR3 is TGTGCCAGCAGCTCCCAACTAGCGGGAGGGCGATACGAGCAGTACTTC. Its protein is CASSSQLAGGRYEQYF. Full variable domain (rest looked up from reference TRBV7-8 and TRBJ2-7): GAGVSQSPRYKVAKRGQDVALRCDPISGHVSLFWYQQALGQGPEFLTYFQNEAQLDKSGLPSDRFFAERPEGSVSTLKIQRTQQEDSAVYLCASSSQLAGGRYEQYFGPGTRLTVT.

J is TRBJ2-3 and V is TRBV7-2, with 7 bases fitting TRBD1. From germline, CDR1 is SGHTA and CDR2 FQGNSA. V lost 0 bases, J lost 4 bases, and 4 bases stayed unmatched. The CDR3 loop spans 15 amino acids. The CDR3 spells CASSLAGTVSDTQYF. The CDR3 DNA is TGTGCCAGCAGCTTAGCGGGGACAGTTTCAGATACGCAGTATTTT.

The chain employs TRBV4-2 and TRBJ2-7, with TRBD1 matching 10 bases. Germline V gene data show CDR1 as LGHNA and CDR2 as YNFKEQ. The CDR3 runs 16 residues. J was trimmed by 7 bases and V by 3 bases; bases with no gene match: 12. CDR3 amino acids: CASSQRTGTGAGEQYF. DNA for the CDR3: TGTGCCAGCAGCCAGAGAACCGGGACAGGGGCAGGGGAGCAGTACTTC.

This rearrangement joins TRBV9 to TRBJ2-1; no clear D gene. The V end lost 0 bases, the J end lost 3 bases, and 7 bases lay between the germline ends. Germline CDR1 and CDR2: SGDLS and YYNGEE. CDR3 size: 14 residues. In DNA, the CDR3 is TGTGCCAGCAGCGTAGGGTCAGTCTACAATGAGCAGTTCTTC. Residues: CASSVGSVYNEQFF.

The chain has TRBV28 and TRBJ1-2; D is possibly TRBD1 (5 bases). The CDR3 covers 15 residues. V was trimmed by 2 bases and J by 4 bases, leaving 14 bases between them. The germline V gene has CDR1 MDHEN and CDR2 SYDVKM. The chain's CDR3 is CASSLRLGAGYGYTF. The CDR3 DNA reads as TGTGCCAGCAGTTTAAGGTTAGGGGCTGGCTATGGCTACACCTTC.

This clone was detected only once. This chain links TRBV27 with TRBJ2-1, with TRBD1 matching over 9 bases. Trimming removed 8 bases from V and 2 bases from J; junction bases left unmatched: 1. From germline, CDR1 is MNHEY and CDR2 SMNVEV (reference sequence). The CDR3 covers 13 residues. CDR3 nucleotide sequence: TGTGCCAGCGGGACAGGGACCTACAATGAGCAGTTCTTC. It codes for CASGTGTYNEQFF.

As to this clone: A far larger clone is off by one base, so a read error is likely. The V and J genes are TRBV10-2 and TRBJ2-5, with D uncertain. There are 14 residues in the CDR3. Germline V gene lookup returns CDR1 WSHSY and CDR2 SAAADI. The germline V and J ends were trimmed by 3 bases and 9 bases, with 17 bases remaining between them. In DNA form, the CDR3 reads TGCGCCAGCAGTGACAACCGGCGAGATGGGGCCCAGTACTTC. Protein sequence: CASSDNRRDGAQYF.

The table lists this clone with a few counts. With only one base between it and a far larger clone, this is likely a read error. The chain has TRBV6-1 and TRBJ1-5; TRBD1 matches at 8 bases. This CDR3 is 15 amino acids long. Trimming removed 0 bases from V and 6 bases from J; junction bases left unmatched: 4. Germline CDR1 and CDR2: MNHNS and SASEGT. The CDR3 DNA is TGTGCCAGCAGTGAAGCGCAGGGGGCGGGTCAGCCCCAGCATTTT. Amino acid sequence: CASSEAQGAGQPQHF.

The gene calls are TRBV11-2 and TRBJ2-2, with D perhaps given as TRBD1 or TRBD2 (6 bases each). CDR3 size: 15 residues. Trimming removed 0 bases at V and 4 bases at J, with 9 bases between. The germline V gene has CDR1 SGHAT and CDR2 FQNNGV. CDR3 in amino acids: CASSLDWGATGELFF. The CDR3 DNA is TGTGCCAGCAGCTTAGACTGGGGGGCCACCGGGGAGCTGTTTTTT. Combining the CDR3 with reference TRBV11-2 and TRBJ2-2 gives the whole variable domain EAGVAQSPRYKIIEKRQSVAFWCNPISGHATLYWYQQILGQGPKLLIQFQNNGVVDDSQLPKDRFSAERLKGVDSTLKIQPAKLEDSAVYLCASSLDWGATGELFFGEGSRLTVL.

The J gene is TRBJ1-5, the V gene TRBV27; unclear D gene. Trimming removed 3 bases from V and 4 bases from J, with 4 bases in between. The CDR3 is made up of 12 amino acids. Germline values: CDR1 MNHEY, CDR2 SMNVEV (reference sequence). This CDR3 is CASSFVNQPQHF. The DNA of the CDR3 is TGTGCCAGCAGTTTCGTAAATCAGCCCCAGCATTTT.

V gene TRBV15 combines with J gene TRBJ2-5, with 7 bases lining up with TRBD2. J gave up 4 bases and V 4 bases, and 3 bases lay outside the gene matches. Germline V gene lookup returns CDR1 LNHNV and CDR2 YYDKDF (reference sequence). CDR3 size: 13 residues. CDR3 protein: CATSIRLAETQYF. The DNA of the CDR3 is TGTGCCACCAGCATCCGACTAGCAGAGACCCAGTACTTC.

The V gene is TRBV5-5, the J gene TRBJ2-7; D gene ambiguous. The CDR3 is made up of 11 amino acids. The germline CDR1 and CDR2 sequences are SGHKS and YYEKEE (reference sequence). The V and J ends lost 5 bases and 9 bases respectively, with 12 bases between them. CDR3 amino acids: CASRGETAQYF. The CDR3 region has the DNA TGTGCCAGCAGGGGTGAGACGGCGCAGTACTTC. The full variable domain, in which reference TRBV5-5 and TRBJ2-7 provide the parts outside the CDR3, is DAGVTQSPTHLIKTRGQQVTLRCSPISGHKSVSWYQQVLGQGPQFIFQYYEKEERGRGNFPDRFSARQFPNYSSELNVNALLLGDSALYLCASRGETAQYFGPGTRLTVT.

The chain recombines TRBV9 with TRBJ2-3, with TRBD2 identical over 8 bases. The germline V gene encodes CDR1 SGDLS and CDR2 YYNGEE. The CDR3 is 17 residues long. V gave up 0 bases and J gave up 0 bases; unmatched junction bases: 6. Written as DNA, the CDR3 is TGTGCCAGCAGCGTAGGCAACGGGGGGGCTAGCACAGATACGCAGTATTTT. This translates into CASSVGNGGASTDTQYF. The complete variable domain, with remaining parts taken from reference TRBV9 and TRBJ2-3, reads DSGVTQTPKHLITATGQRVTLRCSPRSGDLSVYWYQQSLDQGLQFLIQYYNGEERAKGNILERFSAQQFPDLHSELNLSSLELGDSALYFCASSVGNGGASTDTQYFGPGTRLTVL.

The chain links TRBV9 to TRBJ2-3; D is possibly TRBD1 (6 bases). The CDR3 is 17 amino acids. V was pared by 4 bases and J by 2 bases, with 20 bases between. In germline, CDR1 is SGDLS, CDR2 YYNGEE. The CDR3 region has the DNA TGTGCCAGCAGCCCTCGAGGGGGTCTTCCAATCACAGATACGCAGTATTTT. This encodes CASSPRGGLPITDTQYF.

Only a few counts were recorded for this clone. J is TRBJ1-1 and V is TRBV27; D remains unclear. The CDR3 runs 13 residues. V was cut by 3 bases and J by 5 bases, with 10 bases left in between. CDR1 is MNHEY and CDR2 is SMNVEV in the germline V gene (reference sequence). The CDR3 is CASSFRRMTEAFF. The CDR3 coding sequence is TGTGCCAGCAGTTTTCGTCGGATGACTGAAGCTTTCTTT.

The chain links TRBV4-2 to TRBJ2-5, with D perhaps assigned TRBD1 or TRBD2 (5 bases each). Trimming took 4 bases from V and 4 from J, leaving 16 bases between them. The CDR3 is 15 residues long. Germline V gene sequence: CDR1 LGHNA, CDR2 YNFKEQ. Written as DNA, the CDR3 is TGTGCCAGCAGCCGGAATCTTGGGGGTAGAGAGACCCAGTACTTC. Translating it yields CASSRNLGGRETQYF.

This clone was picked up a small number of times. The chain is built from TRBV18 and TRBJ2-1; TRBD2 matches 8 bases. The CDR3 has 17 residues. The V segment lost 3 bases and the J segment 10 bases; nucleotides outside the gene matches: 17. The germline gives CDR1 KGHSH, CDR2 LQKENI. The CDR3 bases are TGTGCCAGCTCACCTACGGGGGGGGCAGGACGGAGCCAGGAGCAGTTCTTC. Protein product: CASSPTGGAGRSQEQFF.

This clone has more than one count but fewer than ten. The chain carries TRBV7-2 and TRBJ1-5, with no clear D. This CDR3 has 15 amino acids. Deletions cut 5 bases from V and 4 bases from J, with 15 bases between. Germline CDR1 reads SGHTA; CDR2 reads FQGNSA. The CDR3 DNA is TGTGCCAGCAGCCGCAGACGAGAGCCGAATCAGCCCCAGCATTTT. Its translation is CASSRRREPNQPQHF.

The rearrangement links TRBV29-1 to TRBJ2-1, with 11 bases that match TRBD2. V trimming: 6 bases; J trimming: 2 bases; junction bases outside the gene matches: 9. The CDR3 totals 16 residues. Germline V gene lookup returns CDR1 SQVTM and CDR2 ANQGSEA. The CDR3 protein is CSVGQGGLAAYNEQFF. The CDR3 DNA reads TGCAGCGTCGGGCAAGGGGGACTAGCGGCCTACAATGAGCAGTTCTTC.

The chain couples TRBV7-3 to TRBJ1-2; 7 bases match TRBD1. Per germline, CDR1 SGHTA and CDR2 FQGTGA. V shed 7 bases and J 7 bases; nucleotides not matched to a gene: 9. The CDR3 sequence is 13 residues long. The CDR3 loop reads CASNRQGEGGYTF. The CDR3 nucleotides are TGTGCCAGCAACCGACAGGGAGAGGGTGGCTACACCTTC. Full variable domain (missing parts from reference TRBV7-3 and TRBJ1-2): GAGVSQTPSNKVTEKGKYVELRCDPISGHTALYWYRQSLGQGPEFLIYFQGTGAADDSGLPNDRFFAVRPEGSVSTLKIQRTERGDSAVYLCASNRQGEGGYTFGSGTRLTVV.